Listed below are T cell receptor beta chains from one sample, sequenced in a study of technical replicates of blood from a few donors. Generated by immunoSEQ multiplex PCR, the TCRdb table keeps only in-frame clones and is missing some. The table has fewer than 70,000 clones, approximately 86% seen once. Sequences were obtained from PBMCs. These receptors all come from a human donor in good health. Some clones in this sample may be carry-over from other donors' samples. Each CDR3 is given with its conserved first and last residue. D genes are given only for firm matches. Clone size is stated in some rows and not others, as once, few, many or a class when expanded.

V,D,J,size,DNA,CDR3
TRBV5-3,TRBD2,TRBJ2-7,NA,TGTGCCAGAAGCTTCCCGGGACTAGCGGGAGGGGTCTACGAGCAGTACTTC,CARSFPGLAGGVYEQYF
TRBV4-3,NA,TRBJ2-2,NA,TGCGCCAGCAGCCAAGGGCCCAGCGGGGAGCTGTTTTTT,CASSQGPSGELFF
TRBV29-1,NA,TRBJ1-2,NA,TGCAGCGCAGACCGGGACAAGGGTGGCGGCTACACCTTC,CSADRDKGGGYTF
TRBV4-3,NA,TRBJ1-2,NA,TGCGCCAGCAGCCAAGGAGGGAACGGCTACACCTTC,CASSQGGNGYTF
TRBV15,NA,TRBJ2-1,NA,TGTGCCACCAGCAGTACAGCGGCGCAGTTCTTC,CATSSTAAQFF
TRBV6-1,NA,TRBJ1-3,NA,TGTGCCAGCAGTGAGAAGGGGCACACCATATATTTT,CASSEKGHTIYF
TRBV7-3,TRBD2,TRBJ2-2,once,TGTGCCAGCAGCCGTAGCGGGTCAACGAACACCGGGGAGCTGTTTTTT,CASSRSGSTNTGELFF
TRBV30,TRBD1,TRBJ2-7,NA,TGTGCCTGGAGTGTGGACAGGGGGGATCCCTACGAGCAGTACTTC,CAWSVDRGDPYEQYF
TRBV5-4,NA,TRBJ2-1,NA,TGTGCCAGCAGCCCAGGACAGAGCTCCTACAATGAGCAGTTCTTC,CASSPGQSSYNEQFF
TRBV7-3,TRBD1,TRBJ1-1,NA,TGTGCCAGCAGCTTAACGGGGGACAGGGGGCCGGGGACTGAAGCTTTCTTT,CASSLTGDRGPGTEAFF
TRBV5-1,NA,TRBJ2-1,NA,TGCGCCAGCAGCTTCAGATTCCACTACAATGAGCAGTTCTTC,CASSFRFHYNEQFF
TRBV30,TRBD1,TRBJ1-6,NA,TGTGCCTGGGGGACAGATTTTTCTTCACCCCTCCACTTT,CAWGTDFSSPLHF
TRBV21-1,NA,TRBJ1-1,few,TGTGCCAGCGGGCCGACAGGGAACACTGAAGCTTTCTTT,CASGPTGNTEAFF
TRBV2,NA,TRBJ1-2,few,TGTGCCAGCAGAGGGGAGGGCGGCTACACCTTC,CASRGEGGYTF
TRBV7-9,TRBD2,TRBJ2-7,NA,TGTGCCAGCAGCTTTGACGGGAGGGCCTCCGGCGAGCAGTACTTC,CASSFDGRASGEQYF
TRBV6-5,TRBD1,TRBJ1-6,once,TGTGCCAGCACAGGGGGACAGGGATATAATTCACCCCTCCACTTT,CASTGGQGYNSPLHF
TRBV5-8,NA,TRBJ2-7,NA,TGTGCCAGCAGCTCGACAGGCTACGAGCAGTACTTC,CASSSTGYEQYF
TRBV10-1,NA,TRBJ2-2,NA,TGCGCCAGCACACAGGGAGCCACCGGGGAGCTGTTTTTT,CASTQGATGELFF
TRBV27,TRBD1,TRBJ1-2,NA,TGTGCCAGCAGGCGGGGACAGGGGGCGTACTATGGCTACACCTTC,CASRRGQGAYYGYTF
TRBV29-1,NA,TRBJ2-5,once,TGCAGCGTGTACAGGGTTAAAGAGACCCAGTACTTC,CSVYRVKETQYF
TRBV30,TRBD2,TRBJ2-1,NA,TGTGCCTGGAGTGGACTAGCGGGAAGCTCCTACAATGAGCAGTTCTTC,CAWSGLAGSSYNEQFF
TRBV11-3,NA,TRBJ1-1,NA,TGTGCCAGCAGCATAGATACCGGAGGTGAAGCTTTCTTT,CASSIDTGGEAFF
TRBV5-6,TRBD1,TRBJ1-2,NA,TGTGCCAGCAGCATAGGGGGCGGCGGTGGCTACACCTTC,CASSIGGGGGYTF
TRBV27,TRBD2,TRBJ2-3,NA,TGTGCCAGCAGACGCGAGCGGGAGATCCCAGATACGCAGTATTTT,CASRREREIPDTQYF
TRBV5-4,NA,TRBJ1-3,once,TGTGCCAGCAGCTGGAGCTCTGGAAACACCATATATTTT,CASSWSSGNTIYF
TRBV5-4,TRBD1,TRBJ1-4,NA,TGTGCCAGCAGCTTGCGCAGGGGGCAATCAACTAATGAAAAACTGTTTTTT,CASSLRRGQSTNEKLFF
TRBV30,TRBD1,TRBJ1-3,NA,TGTGCCTGGATCACAGGGGACGGAAACACCATATATTTT,CAWITGDGNTIYF
TRBV7-8,NA,TRBJ1-4,NA,TGTGCCAGCAGCTTAAAGGACAGTACCCCGAGCTCAACTAATGAAAAACTGTTTTTT,CASSLKDSTPSSTNEKLFF
TRBV5-1,TRBD2,TRBJ2-3,NA,TGCGCCAGCAGCTTCGGGACTAGCGGGGTATCTGCAGATACGCAGTATTTT,CASSFGTSGVSADTQYF
TRBV19,NA,TRBJ2-3,NA,TGTGCCACTGGGGGGTGGTCAGATACGCAGTATTTT,CATGGWSDTQYF
TRBV7-9,TRBD1,TRBJ1-6,NA,TGTGCCAGCAGCTTAGAGGGGGCGAAGGATTCACCCCTCCACTTT,CASSLEGAKDSPLHF
TRBV14,TRBD1,TRBJ1-6,NA,TGTGCCAGCAGCCAAGATTATGGAGGGGGCGCCGGGAATTCACCCCTCCACTTT,CASSQDYGGGAGNSPLHF
TRBV7-2,NA,TRBJ2-7,once,TGTGCCAGCAGCCTCATAACAGCTTACGAGCAGTACTTC,CASSLITAYEQYF
TRBV1,NA,TRBJ1-3,NA,TGCACCAGCAGCCTAGTCAGAGGGGGCGAGTGTCGTTACACCATATATTTT,CTSSLVRGGECRYTIYF
TRBV9,TRBD2,TRBJ2-3,NA,TGTGCCAGCAGCGGACTAGCGGGGATGGGGACAGATACGCAGTATTTT,CASSGLAGMGTDTQYF
TRBV7-3,TRBD1,TRBJ1-1,NA,TGTGCCAGCAGCCTAGGGACAGGGTCTCTAGCTTTCTTT,CASSLGTGSLAFF
TRBV6-5,NA,TRBJ2-5,NA,TGTGCCAGCCGTCCATGGGGGCGCCAAGAGACCCAGTACTTC,CASRPWGRQETQYF
TRBV7-8,NA,TRBJ2-7,NA,TGTGCCAGCAGCTTAGGGGGGCACTACGAGCAGTACTTC,CASSLGGHYEQYF
TRBV14,NA,TRBJ2-2,NA,TGTGCCAGCAGCCAAGATTACAACCTGGGGGAGCTGTTTTTT,CASSQDYNLGELFF
TRBV29-1,TRBD1,TRBJ2-5,NA,TGCAGCGCCCGGACAGGGGCCCAAGAGACCCAGTACTTC,CSARTGAQETQYF
TRBV23-1,NA,TRBJ2-7,NA,TGCGCCAGCAGTCCGGAGGGGGCTCCCTTGGGGGAGCAGTACTTC,CASSPEGAPLGEQYF
TRBV11-2,NA,TRBJ2-5,NA,TGTGCCAGCAGCGAAACAGGGATGGAGACCCAGTACTTC,CASSETGMETQYF
TRBV7-2,TRBD1,TRBJ1-2,once,TGTGCCAGCAGCTTGGACAGGGTCTATGGCTACACCTTC,CASSLDRVYGYTF
TRBV19,NA,TRBJ2-5,once,TGTGCCAGTACTACGGGATTTGGAGAGACCCAGTACTTC,CASTTGFGETQYF
TRBV7-9,TRBD1,TRBJ2-1,NA,TGTGCCAGCAGCGGGGGGGGAGGACAGGGGGCGTTGAATGAGCAGTTCTTC,CASSGGGGQGALNEQFF
TRBV12-5,NA,TRBJ1-1,NA,TGTGCTAGTGGTTTGCCCCCAAATCCTAGTCTCCTCACTGAAGCTTTCTTT,CASGLPPNPSLLTEAFF
TRBV5-3,TRBD2,TRBJ2-3,once,TGTGCCAGAAGCTTGACGGGAGGGGCAGATACGCAGTATTTT,CARSLTGGADTQYF